These T cell receptor beta chains were read from a single sample in a study of CD8 T cells in Susac syndrome. TCRdb processed the immunoSEQ multiplex PCR reads anew with MiXCR; each CDR3 protein has one entry. This table holds roughly 400,000 distinct CDR3 sequences, about 85% found once. Specimen: CD8+ T cells from PBMCs. The receptor set was obtained from a human donor with multiple sclerosis. CDR3s include the opening cysteine and the closing phenylalanine or tryptophan. Size values are once, few and many counts, or a class for expanded clones, and some rows have none.

v_call	clone_size	j_call	cdr3_aa
TRBV30	.	TRBJ1-2	CAWSVRLTGYTF
TRBV4-1	.	TRBJ2-7	CASSHPQGADEQYF
TRBV14	once	TRBJ2-7	CASSQVDRQTYEQYF
TRBV11-2	.	TRBJ1-1	CASSSGDTGVNTEAFF
TRBV11-2	.	TRBJ1-1	CASSFWGKNTEAFF
TRBV19	.	TRBJ1-1	CAVRRGANEAFF
TRBV18	.	TRBJ2-1	CASSPPQAGTNEQFF
TRBV9	.	TRBJ2-7	CASSVGVRRDTYEQYF
TRBV12-3/TRBV12-4	.	TRBJ1-5	CASSFEKNQPQHF
TRBV20-1	.	TRBJ1-1	CSATGTGVLNTEVFF
TRBV12-5	once	TRBJ2-1	CASGWATLEKHVEQFF
TRBV12-5	.	TRBJ2-7	CASGPGGISSYEQYF
TRBV20-1	.	TRBJ2-7	CSASWGTSYEQYF
TRBV27	.	TRBJ1-6	CASSLPSLGYNSPLHF
TRBV12-3/TRBV12-4	.	TRBJ1-1	CASSWDLLEPEAFF
TRBV6-1	.	TRBJ2-7	CAAQSPGTERSSYEQYF
TRBV6-1	.	TRBJ1-1	CASIFGGTGGMNTEAFF
TRBV28	.	TRBJ1-1	CASSPLGGDGNTEAFF
TRBV29-1	.	TRBJ1-3	CSVEGEIAESSGNTIYF
TRBV4-1	.	TRBJ1-1	CASSVPGVYTEAFF
TRBV28	.	TRBJ1-5	CASSRPREVYSNQPQHF
TRBV6-5	.	TRBJ2-1	CASSYLARADNEQFF
TRBV27	.	TRBJ2-1	CASSPGPGPTYNEQFF
TRBV30	.	TRBJ1-2	CACETYGYTF
TRBV7-2	.	TRBJ2-7	CASSLEDSFPYEQYF
TRBV2	.	TRBJ1-1	CASSEGTGEAEAFF
TRBV7-9	.	TRBJ2-5	CAGVGGEQETQYF
TRBV7-9	.	TRBJ1-1	CASSLVTGALRAFF
TRBV4-1	.	TRBJ2-1	CASSQDEDTGRSYNEQFF
TRBV3-1	.	TRBJ2-5	CASEVARGETQYF
TRBV15	once	TRBJ1-1	CATSSVTGGGTEAFF
TRBV7-9	.	TRBJ1-1	CASSSAQGMLNTEAFF
TRBV5-1	once	TRBJ2-3	CASSLRLAGGKGTDTQYF
TRBV30	.	TRBJ1-1	CAWSDNTEAFF
TRBV29-1	.	TRBJ2-7	CSVEGGREQYF
TRBV28	.	TRBJ1-2	CASSLTGAQGGYTF
TRBV7-2	.	TRBJ2-1	CASSLNGGYNEQFF
TRBV6-5	.	TRBJ2-7	CASSPGQSLYEQYF
TRBV30	.	TRBJ2-1	CASSPGQGLNEQFF